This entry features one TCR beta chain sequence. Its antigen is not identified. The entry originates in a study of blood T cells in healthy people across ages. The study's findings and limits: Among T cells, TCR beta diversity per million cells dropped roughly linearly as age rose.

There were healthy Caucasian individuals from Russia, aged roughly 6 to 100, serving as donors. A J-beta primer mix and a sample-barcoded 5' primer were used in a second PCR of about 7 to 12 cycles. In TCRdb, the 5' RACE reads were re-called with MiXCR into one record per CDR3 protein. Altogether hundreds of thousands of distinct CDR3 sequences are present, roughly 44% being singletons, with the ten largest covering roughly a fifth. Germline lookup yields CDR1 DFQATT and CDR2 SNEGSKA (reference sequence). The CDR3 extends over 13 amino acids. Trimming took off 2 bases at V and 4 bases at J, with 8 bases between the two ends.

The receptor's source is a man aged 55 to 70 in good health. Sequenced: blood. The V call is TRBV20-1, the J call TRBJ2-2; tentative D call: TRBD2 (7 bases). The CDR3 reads CSARRGATGELFF. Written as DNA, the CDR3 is TGCAGTGCTAGACGGGGGGCCACCGGGGAGCTGTTTTTT.